A single sample is the source of the 10 T cell receptor beta chains below, sequenced in a study of shared T cell receptors in the human thymus. Produced via immunoSEQ multiplex PCR; TCRdb's table is partial and in-frame only. The sample has 450,000 to 650,000 clones; about 80% are singletons. This same sample was also part of a study on human thymus T cells.

Sequenced input: thymocytes. All receptors derive from a boy less than two years old with a congenital heart defect.

V is TRBV30 and J is TRBJ2-7; 11 bases align to TRBD1. CDR1 and CDR2 from the germline V gene are GTSNPN and SVGIG (reference sequence). The CDR3 has 18 amino acids. Trimming cost V 0 bases and J 0 bases; bases outside gene matches: 10. The chain's CDR3 is CAWSVLVAGTGGSYEQYF. The CDR3 coding sequence is TGTGCCTGGAGTGTTTTGGTGGCCGGGACAGGGGGCTCCTACGAGCAGTACTTC.

Comments on this clone: This sample includes further DNA sequences coding for the same CDR3. The chain is built from TRBV6-5 and TRBJ2-2; perhaps TRBD1 as D (6 bases). Per the germline V gene, CDR1 is MNHEY and CDR2 is SVGAGI. The CDR3 sequence is 14 residues long. Trimming stripped 0 bases from V and 5 bases from J, with 7 bases between. The CDR3 DNA is TGTGCCAGCAGTTACTCAAGGGGGACCGGGGAGCTGTTTTTT. As protein: CASSYSRGTGELFF.

The CDR3 nucleotides are TGTGCCTTCAGGCGGACTAGCGGGAGTGGCACCGGGGAGCTGTTTTTT. The encoded protein is CAFRRTSGSGTGELFF. The chain has TRBV18 and TRBJ2-2, with 13 bases fitting TRBD2. CDR3 length: 16 amino acids. Germline V lookup: CDR1 KGHSH, CDR2 LQKENI. Unmatched junction bases numbered 10, after V lost 11 bases and J lost 4 bases.

The chain combines TRBV4-1 with TRBJ1-2; D remains ambiguous. Germline loops: CDR1 MGHRA, CDR2 YSYEKL. The CDR3 has 17 residues. V lost 0 bases, J lost 3 bases, and 17 bases lay in between. CDR3 in amino acids: CASSQERAEGSYYGYTF. The DNA of the CDR3 is TGCGCCAGCAGCCAAGAGAGGGCGGAGGGATCGTACTATGGCTACACCTTC.

The gene calls are TRBV7-9 and TRBJ1-2; possibly TRBD1 for D (5 bases). Germline V gene lookup returns CDR1 SEHNR and CDR2 FQNEAQ (reference sequence). V gave up 2 bases and J gave up 3 bases, with 16 bases separating them. CDR3 size: 16 residues. The CDR3 nucleotides read TGTGCCAGCAGCTTACGGGACCCACCGGGGGACTATGGCTACACCTTC. Amino acid sequence: CASSLRDPPGDYGYTF.

The chain joins TRBV28 to TRBJ2-7; no clear D. This CDR3 spans 15 amino acids. The germline V gene has CDR1 MDHEN and CDR2 SYDVKM. V was clipped by 3 bases and J by 4 bases, with 16 bases between them. DNA of the CDR3: TGTGCCAGCAGTTTTCGCCACCCCAGGCCATACGAGCAGTACTTC. Translated: CASSFRHPRPYEQYF. The entire variable domain, with the rest obtained from reference TRBV28 and TRBJ2-7, is as follows: DVKVTQSSRYLVKRTGEKVFLECVQDMDHENMFWYRQDPGLGLRLIYFSYDVKMKEKGDIPEGYSVSREKKERFSLILESASTNQTSMYLCASSFRHPRPYEQYFGPGTRLTVT.

The CDR3 coding sequence is TGTGCCAGCAGCTTGGTGGGGCTAGCGGGGGACGGGGAGCTGTTTTTT. Protein product: CASSLVGLAGDGELFF. The V call is TRBV5-6, the J call TRBJ2-2; 10 nucleotides align to TRBD2. Germline CDR1 and CDR2: SGHDT and YYEEEE. Trimming at V came to 0 bases and at J to 7 bases, leaving 6 bases not matched to a gene. This CDR3 comprises 16 residues. Looking up the rest from reference TRBV5-6 and TRBJ2-2 gives the full variable domain: DAGVTQSPTHLIKTRGQQVTLRCSPKSGHDTVSWYQQALGQGPQFIFQYYEEEERQRGNFPDRFSGHQFPNYSSELNVNALLLGDSALYLCASSLVGLAGDGELFFGEGSRLTVL.

This clone has a handful of counts. The CDR3 DNA sequence: TGTGCCAGCAGTAGCTCACTAGCGGGAGATCGGTACAATGAGCAGTTCTTC. Translated: CASSSSLAGDRYNEQFF. The rearrangement joins TRBV25-1 to TRBJ2-1, with 11 positions matching TRBD2. J was trimmed by 4 bases and V by 5 bases; bases with no gene match: 10. CDR1 and CDR2 (germline): MGHDK, SYGVNS. The CDR3 extends over 17 amino acids.

The genes are TRBV29-1 and TRBJ2-7; perhaps TRBD1 as D (6 bases). This CDR3 has 11 residues. CDR1 is SQVTM, CDR2 ANQGSEA, per germline. Trimming took 6 bases from V and 7 from J, leaving 13 bases between them. The CDR3 DNA sequence: TGCAGCGTAAATACAGGGCCAGAGCAGTACTTC. It specifies CSVNTGPEQYF.

The chain couples TRBV19 to TRBJ2-3; 7 bases map to TRBD2. The CDR3 runs to 13 residues. V dropped 6 bases and J dropped 8; count of bases not matched to a gene: 8. CDR1 is LNHDA and CDR2 is SQIVND in the germline V gene (reference sequence). The CDR3 coding sequence is TGTGCCAGTAGGGGGCTAGCGGACCTTACGCAGTATTTT. Its translation is CASRGLADLTQYF.